This TCR beta chain was sequenced in a study of shared clonotypes between healthy human individuals. About the study: For every donor, three CD4 naive, three CD4 memory, two CD8 naive and one CD8 memory plates were used.

Findings and limits, study-wide: The naive CD4 repertoires of four donors were compared, and roughly 5% of clonotypes were shared. Richness estimates generally favored naive over memory subsets.

Clones were sequenced by immunoSEQ multiplex PCR, and TCRdb holds only the in-frame ones, with some missing. This repertoire shows a few million clones, over 85% found once; its top ten account for about 0.39%. With respect to this clone: Its antigen is currently unknown.

The germline V gene encodes CDR1 LNHDA and CDR2 SQIVND (reference sequence). The CDR3 runs 15 residues. Trimming took 3 bases from V and 3 from J, leaving 9 bases between them. This sequence originates from a young man in good health. Some clones in this sample may be carry-over from other donors' samples. The rearrangement joins TRBV19 to TRBJ2-6; the D is unclear. Sequenced: naive CD4+ T cells from PBMCs. Documented subset: CD45RA+ positively selected. In DNA form, the CDR3 reads TGTGCCAGTAGTATTCTGGGTTATGGGGCCAACGTCCTGACTTTC. Encoded protein: CASSILGYGANVLTF.